These T cell receptor beta chains were read from a single sample in a study of T cells in localized non-small cell lung cancer. Libraries were prepared by immunoSEQ multiplex PCR; TCRdb keeps only in-frame clonotypes and omits some of them. This table has roughly 1,800 clones, roughly 29% appearing once. Sample: normal lung tissue next to the tumor, taken before any cancer treatment. These receptors all come from a female donor older than 55 with stage I lung adenocarcinoma. Each CDR3 is given without its conserved first and last residue. Fields, in order: J gene, V gene, CDR3 length, CDR3 protein.

J: TRBJ2-7
V: TRBV30
length: 10
CDR3: AWRLAGRGQY

J: TRBJ1-1
V: TRBV11-3
length: 12
CDR3: ASSQGDRDTEAF

J: TRBJ1-1
V: TRBV11-3
length: 15
CDR3: ASTIGTGGMGSTEAF

J: TRBJ2-7
V: TRBV18
length: 12
CDR3: ASSPQGGPGEQY

J: TRBJ1-1
V: TRBV30
length: 12
CDR3: ASSLGTGGYEAF

J: TRBJ2-3
V: TRBV6-4
length: 9
CDR3: ASRRTDTQY

J: TRBJ2-1
V: TRBV7-1
length: 13
CDR3: ASSAGLPAYNEQF

J: TRBJ1-3
V: TRBV12-5
length: 11
CDR3: ASGLETGNTIY

J: TRBJ2-2
V: TRBV25-1
length: 14
CDR3: ASSVTSGGPTGELF

J: TRBJ1-2
V: TRBV9
length: 13
CDR3: ASSPGSDANYGYT

J: TRBJ1-3
V: TRBV7-7
length: 14
CDR3: ASSLPGGTGGHTIY

J: TRBJ1-3
V: TRBV7-2
length: 17
CDR3: ASSAGQAGTGGTGNTIY

J: TRBJ1-5
V: TRBV29-1
length: 11
CDR3: SVGEHLNQPQH

J: TRBJ1-1
V: TRBV7-6
length: 13
CDR3: ASSLQGGMDTEAF

J: TRBJ2-3
V: TRBV6-8
length: 12
CDR3: ASSEREVIDTQY

J: TRBJ2-7
V: TRBV19
length: 13
CDR3: ASSDTGSLAYEQY

J: TRBJ2-5
V: TRBV14
length: 12
CDR3: ASSQVNSQETQY

J: TRBJ1-2
V: TRBV6-8
length: 13
CDR3: ASRNMAVGFYGYT

J: TRBJ1-1
V: TRBV11-3
length: 12
CDR3: ASSPNRGHTEAF

J: TRBJ1-2
V: TRBV19
length: 14
CDR3: ASSMRVRSPYDGYT

J: TRBJ1-2
V: TRBV5-1
length: 12
CDR3: ASSSGTINYGYT

J: TRBJ1-6
V: TRBV6-8
length: 13
CDR3: ASSLGIGGNSPLH

J: TRBJ1-2
V: TRBV18
length: 11
CDR3: ASSPAGTGDYT

J: TRBJ1-4
V: TRBV7-5
length: 12
CDR3: ASSLDRVNEKLF

J: TRBJ1-2
V: TRBV30
length: 11
CDR3: AWSPTAGYGYT

J: TRBJ1-2
V: TRBV19
length: 10
CDR3: ASTIGGYGYT

J: TRBJ2-3
V: TRBV11-3
length: 13
CDR3: ASSPMTPSTDTQY

J: TRBJ1-1
V: TRBV14
length: 10
CDR3: ASSPQGFEAF

J: TRBJ1-1
V: TRBV30
length: 11
CDR3: AWSSKGGAVPF

J: TRBJ1-2
V: TRBV29-1
length: 10
CDR3: SVEVRQGEYT

J: TRBJ1-1
V: TRBV18
length: 13
CDR3: ASSSRGGLNTEAF

J: TRBJ1-2
V: TRBV11-3
length: 14
CDR3: ASSLDSGTGLYGYT

J: TRBJ2-1
V: TRBV11-3
length: 12
CDR3: ASSLKLGLNEQF

J: TRBJ2-7
V: TRBV6-8
length: 11
CDR3: ASALKDYREQY

J: TRBJ1-3
V: TRBV19
length: 12
CDR3: ASSIAGPGNTIY

J: TRBJ1-1
V: TRBV7-6
length: 12
CDR3: ASSTLPGGTEAF

J: TRBJ1-2
V: TRBV19
length: 13
CDR3: ASSIGTGQGRGYT

J: TRBJ2-1
V: TRBV19
length: 11
CDR3: ASSPGLVNEQF

J: TRBJ2-7
V: TRBV9
length: 12
CDR3: ASSFRDRPYEQY

J: TRBJ2-7
V: TRBV19
length: 11
CDR3: ASSMGLASEQY

J: TRBJ2-4
V: TRBV19
length: 13
CDR3: ASSIAPGQKNIQY

J: TRBJ2-5
V: TRBV14
length: 14
CDR3: ASARSGWNYQETQY

J: TRBJ2-5
V: TRBV29-1
length: 11
CDR3: SVPLAAQETQY

J: TRBJ2-7
V: TRBV28
length: 12
CDR3: ASSSKRGVYEQY

J: TRBJ2-2
V: TRBV6-8
length: 17
CDR3: ASSHWDSKSGRGTGELF

J: TRBJ1-5
V: TRBV14
length: 11
CDR3: ASSQGEGQPQH

J: TRBJ1-6
V: TRBV14
length: 11
CDR3: ASSQDLESPLH

J: TRBJ2-7
V: TRBV14
length: 11
CDR3: ASSQVLWEEQY